The T cell receptor (beta chain) described here comes from a study of blood T cell repertoires in COVID-19. Study information: Sites in the United States, Italy and Spain provided acute and convalescent COVID-19 samples. PBMCs, B-cell-depleted T cells, or T cells were the source of the cDNA or gDNA that made up the material.

This CDR3 region has 12 residues. V dropped 3 bases and J dropped 9 bases, with 6 bases sitting between them. The V gene's germline CDR1 is SGHTA and CDR2 FQGNSA. Measured with immunoSEQ multiplex PCR; TCRdb has only the in-frame clones, and not every one. The data contain roughly 150,000 clones, more than 80% of them singletons. This chain links TRBV7-2 with TRBJ1-6; a weak D match, TRBD1 (5 bases). The sequence was collected from an elderly woman with acute or convalescent COVID-19. Sequencing used peripheral blood. CDR3 sequence reads: CASSFQGSPLHF. In DNA form, the CDR3 reads TGTGCCAGCAGCTTTCAGGGTTCACCCCTCCACTTT.